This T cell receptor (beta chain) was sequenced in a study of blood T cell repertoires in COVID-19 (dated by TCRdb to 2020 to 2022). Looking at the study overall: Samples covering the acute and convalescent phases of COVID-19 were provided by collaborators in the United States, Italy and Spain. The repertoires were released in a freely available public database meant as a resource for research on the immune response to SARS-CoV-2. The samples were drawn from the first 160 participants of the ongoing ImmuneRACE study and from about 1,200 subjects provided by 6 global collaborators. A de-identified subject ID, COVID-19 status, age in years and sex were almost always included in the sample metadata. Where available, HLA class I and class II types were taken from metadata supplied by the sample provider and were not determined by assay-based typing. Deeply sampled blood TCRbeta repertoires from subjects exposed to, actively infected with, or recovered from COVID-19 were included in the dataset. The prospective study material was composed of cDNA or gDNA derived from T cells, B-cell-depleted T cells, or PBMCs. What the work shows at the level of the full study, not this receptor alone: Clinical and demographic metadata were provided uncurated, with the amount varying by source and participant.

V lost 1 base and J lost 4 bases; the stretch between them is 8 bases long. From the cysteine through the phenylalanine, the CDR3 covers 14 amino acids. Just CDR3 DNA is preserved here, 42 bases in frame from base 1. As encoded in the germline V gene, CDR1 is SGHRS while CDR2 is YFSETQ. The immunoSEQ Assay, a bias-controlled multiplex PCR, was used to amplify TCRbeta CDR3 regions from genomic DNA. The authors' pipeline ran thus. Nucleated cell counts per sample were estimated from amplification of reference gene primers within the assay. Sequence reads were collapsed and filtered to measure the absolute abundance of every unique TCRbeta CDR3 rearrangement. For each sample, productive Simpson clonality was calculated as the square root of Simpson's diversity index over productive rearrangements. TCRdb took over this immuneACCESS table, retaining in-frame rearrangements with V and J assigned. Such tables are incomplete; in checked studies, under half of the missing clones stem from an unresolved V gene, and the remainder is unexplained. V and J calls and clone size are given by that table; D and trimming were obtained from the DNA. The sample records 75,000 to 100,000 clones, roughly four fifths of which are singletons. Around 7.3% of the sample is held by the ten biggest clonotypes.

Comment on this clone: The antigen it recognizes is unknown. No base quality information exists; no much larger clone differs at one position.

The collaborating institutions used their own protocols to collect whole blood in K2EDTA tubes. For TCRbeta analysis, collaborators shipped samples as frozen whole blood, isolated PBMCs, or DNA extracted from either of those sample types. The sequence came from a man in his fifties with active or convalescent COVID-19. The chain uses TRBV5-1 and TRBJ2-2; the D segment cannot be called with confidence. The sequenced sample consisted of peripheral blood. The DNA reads TGCGCCAGCAGCTTGAGCCCCCCCACCGGGGAGCTGTTTTTT. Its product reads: CASSLSPPTGELFF. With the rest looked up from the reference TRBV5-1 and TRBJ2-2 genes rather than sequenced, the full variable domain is KAGVTQTPRYLIKTRGQQVTLSCSPISGHRSVSWYQQTPGQGLQFLFEYFSETQRNKGNFPGRFSGRQFSNSRSEMNVSTLELGDSALYLCASSLSPPTGELFFGEGSRLTVL.